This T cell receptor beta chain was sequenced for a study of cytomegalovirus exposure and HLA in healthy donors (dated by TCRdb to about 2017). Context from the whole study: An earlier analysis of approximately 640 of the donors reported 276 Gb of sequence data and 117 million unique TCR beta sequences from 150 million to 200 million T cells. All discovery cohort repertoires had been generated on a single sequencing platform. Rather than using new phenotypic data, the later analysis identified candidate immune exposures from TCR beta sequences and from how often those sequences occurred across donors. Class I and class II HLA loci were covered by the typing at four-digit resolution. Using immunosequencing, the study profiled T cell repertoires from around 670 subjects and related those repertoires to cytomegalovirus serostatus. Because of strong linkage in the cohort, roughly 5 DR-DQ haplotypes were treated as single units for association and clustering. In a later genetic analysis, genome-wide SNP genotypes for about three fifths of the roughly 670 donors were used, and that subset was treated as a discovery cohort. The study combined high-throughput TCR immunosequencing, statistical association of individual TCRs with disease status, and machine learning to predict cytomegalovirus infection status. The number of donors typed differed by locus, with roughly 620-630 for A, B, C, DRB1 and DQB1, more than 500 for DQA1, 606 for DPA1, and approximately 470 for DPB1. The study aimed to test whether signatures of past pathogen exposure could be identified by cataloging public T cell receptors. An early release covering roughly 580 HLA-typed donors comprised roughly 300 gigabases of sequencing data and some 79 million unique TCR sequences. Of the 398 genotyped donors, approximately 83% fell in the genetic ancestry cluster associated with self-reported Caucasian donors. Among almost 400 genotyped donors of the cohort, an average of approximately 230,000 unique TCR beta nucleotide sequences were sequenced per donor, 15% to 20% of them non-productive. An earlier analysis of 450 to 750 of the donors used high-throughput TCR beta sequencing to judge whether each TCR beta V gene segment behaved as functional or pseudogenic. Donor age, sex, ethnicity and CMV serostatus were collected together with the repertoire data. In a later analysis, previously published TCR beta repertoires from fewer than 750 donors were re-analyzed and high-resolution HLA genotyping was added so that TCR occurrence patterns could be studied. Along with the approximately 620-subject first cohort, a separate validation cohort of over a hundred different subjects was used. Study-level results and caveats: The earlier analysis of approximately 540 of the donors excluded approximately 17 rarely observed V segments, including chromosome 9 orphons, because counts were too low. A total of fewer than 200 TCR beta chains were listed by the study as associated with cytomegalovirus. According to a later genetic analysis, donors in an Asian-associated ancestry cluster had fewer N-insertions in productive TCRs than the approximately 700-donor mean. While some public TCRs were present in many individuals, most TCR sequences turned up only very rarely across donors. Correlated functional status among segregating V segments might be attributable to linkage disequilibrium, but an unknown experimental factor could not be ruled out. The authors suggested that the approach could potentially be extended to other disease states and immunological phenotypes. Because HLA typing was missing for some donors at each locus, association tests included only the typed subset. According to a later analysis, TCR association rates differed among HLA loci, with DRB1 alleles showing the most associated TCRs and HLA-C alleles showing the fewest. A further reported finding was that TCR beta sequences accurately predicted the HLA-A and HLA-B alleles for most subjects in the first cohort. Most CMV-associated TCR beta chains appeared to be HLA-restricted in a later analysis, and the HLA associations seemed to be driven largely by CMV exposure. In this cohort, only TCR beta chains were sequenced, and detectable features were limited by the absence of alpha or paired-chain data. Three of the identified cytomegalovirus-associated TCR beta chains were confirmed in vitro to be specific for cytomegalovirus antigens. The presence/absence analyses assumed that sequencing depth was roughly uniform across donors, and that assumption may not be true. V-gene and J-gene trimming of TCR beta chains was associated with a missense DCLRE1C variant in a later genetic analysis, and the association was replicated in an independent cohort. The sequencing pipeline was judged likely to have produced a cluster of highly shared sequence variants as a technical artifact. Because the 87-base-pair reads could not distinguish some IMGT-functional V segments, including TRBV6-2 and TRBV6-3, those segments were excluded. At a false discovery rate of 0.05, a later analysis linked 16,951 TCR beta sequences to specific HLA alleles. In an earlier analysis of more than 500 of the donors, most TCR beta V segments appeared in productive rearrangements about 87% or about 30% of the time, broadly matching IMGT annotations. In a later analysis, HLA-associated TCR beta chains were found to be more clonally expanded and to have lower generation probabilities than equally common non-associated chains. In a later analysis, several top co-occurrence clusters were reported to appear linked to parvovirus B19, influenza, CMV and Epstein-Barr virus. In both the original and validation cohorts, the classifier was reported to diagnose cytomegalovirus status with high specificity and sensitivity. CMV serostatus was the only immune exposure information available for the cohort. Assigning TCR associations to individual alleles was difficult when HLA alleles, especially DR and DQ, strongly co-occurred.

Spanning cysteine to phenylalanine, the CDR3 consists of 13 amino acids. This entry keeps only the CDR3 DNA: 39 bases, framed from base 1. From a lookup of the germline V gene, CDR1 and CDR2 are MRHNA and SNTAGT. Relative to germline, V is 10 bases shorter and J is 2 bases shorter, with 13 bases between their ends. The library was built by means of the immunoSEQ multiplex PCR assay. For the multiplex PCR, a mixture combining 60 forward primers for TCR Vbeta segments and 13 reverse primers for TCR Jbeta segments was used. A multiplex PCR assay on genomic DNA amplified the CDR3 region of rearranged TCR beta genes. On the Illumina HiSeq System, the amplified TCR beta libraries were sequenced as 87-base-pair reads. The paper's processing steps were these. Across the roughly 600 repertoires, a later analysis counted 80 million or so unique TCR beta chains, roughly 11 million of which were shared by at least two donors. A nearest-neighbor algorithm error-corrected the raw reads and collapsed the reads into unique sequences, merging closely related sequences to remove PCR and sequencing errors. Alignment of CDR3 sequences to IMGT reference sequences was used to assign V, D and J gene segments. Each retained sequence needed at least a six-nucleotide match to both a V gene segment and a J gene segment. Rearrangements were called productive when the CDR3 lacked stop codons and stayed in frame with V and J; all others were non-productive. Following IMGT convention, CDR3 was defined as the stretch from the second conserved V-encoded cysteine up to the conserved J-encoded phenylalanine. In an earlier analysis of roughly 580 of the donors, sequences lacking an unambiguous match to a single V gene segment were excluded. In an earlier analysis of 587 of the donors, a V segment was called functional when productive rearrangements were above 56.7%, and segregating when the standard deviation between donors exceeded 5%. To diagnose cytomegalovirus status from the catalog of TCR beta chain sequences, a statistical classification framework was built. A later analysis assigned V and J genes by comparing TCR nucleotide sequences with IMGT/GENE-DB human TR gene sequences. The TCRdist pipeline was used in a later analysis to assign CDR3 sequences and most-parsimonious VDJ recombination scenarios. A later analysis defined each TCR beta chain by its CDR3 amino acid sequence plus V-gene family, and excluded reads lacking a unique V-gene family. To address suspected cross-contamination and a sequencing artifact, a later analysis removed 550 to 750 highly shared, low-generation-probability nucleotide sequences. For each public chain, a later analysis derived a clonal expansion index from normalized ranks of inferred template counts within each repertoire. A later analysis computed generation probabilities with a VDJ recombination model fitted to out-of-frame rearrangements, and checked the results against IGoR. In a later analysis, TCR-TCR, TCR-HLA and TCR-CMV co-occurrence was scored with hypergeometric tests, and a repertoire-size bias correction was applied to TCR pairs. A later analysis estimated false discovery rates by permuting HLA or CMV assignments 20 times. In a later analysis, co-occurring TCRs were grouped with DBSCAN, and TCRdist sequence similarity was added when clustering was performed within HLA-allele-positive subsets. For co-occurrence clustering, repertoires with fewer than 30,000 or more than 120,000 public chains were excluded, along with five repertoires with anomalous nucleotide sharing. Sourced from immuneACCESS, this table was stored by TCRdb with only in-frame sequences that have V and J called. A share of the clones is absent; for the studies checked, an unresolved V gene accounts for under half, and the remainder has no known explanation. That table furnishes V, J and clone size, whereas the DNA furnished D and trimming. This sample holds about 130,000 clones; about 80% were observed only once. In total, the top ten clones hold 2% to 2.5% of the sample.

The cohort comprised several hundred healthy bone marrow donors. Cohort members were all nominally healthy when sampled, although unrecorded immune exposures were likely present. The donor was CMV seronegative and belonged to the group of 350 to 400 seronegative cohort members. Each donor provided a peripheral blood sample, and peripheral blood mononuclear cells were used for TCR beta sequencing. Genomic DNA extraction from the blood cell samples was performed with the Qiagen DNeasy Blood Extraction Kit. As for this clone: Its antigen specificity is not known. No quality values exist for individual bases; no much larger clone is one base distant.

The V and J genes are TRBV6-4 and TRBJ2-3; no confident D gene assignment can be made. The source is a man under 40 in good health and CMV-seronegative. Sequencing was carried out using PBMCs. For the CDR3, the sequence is CANDIDLTDTQYF. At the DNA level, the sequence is TGTGCCAACGACATAGACCTCACAGATACGCAGTATTTT.